This T cell receptor beta chain was captured by sequencing in a study of regulatory T cells in long-lasting Graves disease. Time point reported: persistent/refractory GD, antithyroid drugs over 5 years with positive TRAb. PBMC RNA served as the TCR library source. In building TCR beta libraries, iRepertoire HTBI primers were used together with Arm-PCR of CDR3 regions. TCRdb redid the calling of the multiplex PCR reads with MiXCR, one entry per CDR3 protein. There are some 370,000 distinct CDR3 sequences in the sample; more than 20% occur only once, and around 21% lies in the top ten. Whole-study findings and limits: TCR diversity was lower in persistent Graves' patients than in newly diagnosed ones.

As regards this clonotype: Its antigen remains unidentified.

V lost 9 bases and J 2 bases, leaving 22 bases between the germline ends. The CDR3 length is 16 residues. Germline lookup yields CDR1 LNHDA and CDR2 SQIVND (reference sequence). This specimen consisted of peripheral blood mononuclear cells (PBMCs), obtained when the disease was refractory, from a patient treated with antithyroid drugs. The rearrangement links TRBV19 to TRBJ2-5; possible D gene TRBD2, 7 bases. The receptor's source is a female donor with Graves disease. The CDR3 DNA is TGTGCCAGCGGGCCCCCGAGGGGGAGGGGACAAGAGACCCAGTACTTC. It encodes CASGPPRGRGQETQYF.